Listed below are T cell receptor beta chains from one sample, sequenced in a study of T cells in Graves' hyperthyroidism and ophthalmopathy. TCRdb re-called the multiplex PCR reads with MiXCR, one entry per CDR3 protein. The repertoire holds a few hundred thousand distinct CDR3 sequences, with over 20% as singletons. Sample: blood. These receptors all come from a young man with Graves' ophthalmopathy. The CDR3 runs from the conserved cysteine through the conserved F or W. D genes are given only for firm matches. Part of the rows lack a size; the others show once, few, many or a class for expanded clones.

clone_size	d_call	v_call	j_call	cdr3_nt	cdr3_aa
many	-	TRBV6-1	TRBJ1-1	TGTGCCAGCAGTGAAGGGTTCGGGGAGGCTTTCTTT	CASSEGFGEAFF
-	-	TRBV7-6	TRBJ2-3	TGTGCCAGCAGCTATTCTAGCACAGATACGCAGTATTTT	CASSYSSTDTQYF
-	TRBD1	TRBV6-1	TRBJ1-1	TGTGCCAGCAGTGAAGGACAGGGGGCCACTGAAGCTTTCTTT	CASSEGQGATEAFF
-	-	TRBV12-3/TRBV12-4	TRBJ2-2	TGTGCCAGCAGTTTATCTAGGGGACTGTCGAACACCGGGGAGCTGTTTTTT	CASSLSRGLSNTGELFF
few	-	TRBV5-6	TRBJ1-2	TGTGCCAGCAGCCCCGGACTCTTATCCTATGGCTACACCTTC	CASSPGLLSYGYTF
-	TRBD2	TRBV4-1	TRBJ2-1	TGCGCCAGCAGTGAATCGGCCGGGACTAGATCCTACAATGAGCAGTTCTTC	CASSESAGTRSYNEQFF
-	-	TRBV28	TRBJ2-2	TGTGCCAGCAGTTTCGGTGGTTGGGGGGAGCTGTTTTTT	CASSFGGWGELFF
many	-	TRBV20-1	TRBJ1-1	TGCAGTGCTAGCGTTCTTATGAACACTGAAGCTTTCTTT	CSASVLMNTEAFF
few	-	TRBV7-3	TRBJ2-7	TGTGCCAGCAGCCCGATCATACAGGGTCTGATCTACGAGCAGTACTTC	CASSPIIQGLIYEQYF
many	-	TRBV11-2	TRBJ2-7	TGTGCCAGCAGCTTAGGCCCCAACAGGGTCGGCAACGAGCAGTACTTC	CASSLGPNRVGNEQYF
-	TRBD1	TRBV12-3/TRBV12-4	TRBJ1-2	TGTGCCAGCAGCCCCGGGACAGGGGGCTATTTGGGCTACACCTTC	CASSPGTGGYLGYTF
many	TRBD2	TRBV24-1	TRBJ2-1	TGTGCCACCAGTGATGACCGACTAGCCCCGAACAATGAGCAGTTCTTC	CATSDDRLAPNNEQFF
few	-	TRBV5-1	TRBJ2-1	TGCGCCAGCGGGAGAGGGCAGGGTGGGAATGAGCAGTTCTTC	CASGRGQGGNEQFF
many	-	TRBV20-1	TRBJ2-1	TGCAGTGCTAGAGAAACTAGCCGTGCCTCCTACAATGAGCAGTTCTTC	CSARETSRASYNEQFF
few	TRBD2	TRBV10-3	TRBJ2-7	TGTGCCATCAGTGAGTCCCGACTAGCGATAGGGATGCAGTACTTC	CAISESRLAIGMQYF
-	-	TRBV7-8	TRBJ1-1	TGTGCCAGCAGCCCTCGGGAGGCAGCGAACACTGAAGCTTTCTTT	CASSPREAANTEAFF
many	TRBD2	TRBV20-1	TRBJ2-1	TGCAGTGCCCTTAGCGGGCGGGCCTACAATGAGCAGTTCTTC	CSALSGRAYNEQFF